A single sample gave rise to the 23 T cell receptor beta chains below, sequenced in a study of blood T cell repertoires in COVID-19. Sequencing used immunoSEQ multiplex PCR; TCRdb keeps in-frame clones, though not all of them. The sample yields some 270,000 clones, roughly 89% seen once. Sequencing was done on a sample of peripheral blood. These receptors originate from a man aged 25 to 45 with acute or convalescent COVID-19.

V and J are TRBV5-1 and TRBJ2-5; TRBD2 aligns across 11 bases. The CDR3 consists of 17 residues. Germline V gene sequence: CDR1 SGHRS, CDR2 YFSETQ. With 5 bases clipped from V and 1 base from J, the junction kept 10 bases outside the gene matches. Here the CDR3 DNA reads TGCGCCAGCAGTGCCGGGACTAGCGGTCCACGCCAAGAGACCCAGTACTTC. It translates to CASSAGTSGPRQETQYF.

The V call is TRBV2, the J call TRBJ1-6, with TRBD1 matching 7 bases. Germline trimming cut 8 bases from V and 6 bases from J; bases unmatched to any gene: 4. This CDR3 has 13 residues. Germline assignment: CDR1 SNHLY and CDR2 FYNNEI. CDR3 sequence: CASSGQFNSPLHF. The CDR3 DNA is TGTGCCAGCTCGGGACAGTTTAATTCACCCCTCCACTTT.

The sample holds one count of this clone. The V gene is TRBV11-1, the J gene TRBJ2-5; D remains ambiguous. The CDR3 is made up of 15 amino acids. Germline assignment: CDR1 SGHAT and CDR2 FQDESV (reference sequence). V lost 2 bases and J lost 4, with 14 bases in between. The CDR3 is CASSLPPDHGETQYF. DNA for the CDR3: TGTGCCAGCAGCTTACCCCCCGATCACGGAGAGACCCAGTACTTC.

V and J are TRBV11-2 and TRBJ1-1; no clear D gene. The CDR3 totals 14 residues. V was pared by 3 bases and J by 1 base, with 9 bases between. In germline, CDR1 is SGHAT, CDR2 FQNNGV. The CDR3 bases are TGTGCCAGCAGCTTTCGGTCTGGGAACACTGAAGCTTTCTTT. Its protein product is CASSFRSGNTEAFF. The variable domain in full, with the rest retrieved from reference TRBV11-2 and TRBJ1-1, is EAGVAQSPRYKIIEKRQSVAFWCNPISGHATLYWYQQILGQGPKLLIQFQNNGVVDDSQLPKDRFSAERLKGVDSTLKIQPAKLEDSAVYLCASSFRSGNTEAFFGQGTRLTVV.

This clone showed up just once. The chain recombines TRBV27 with TRBJ1-5, with 7 bases aligning to TRBD1. Germline V CDR1 and CDR2: MNHEY, SMNVEV (reference sequence). The V gene end was trimmed by 2 bases and the J gene end by 8 bases; junction bases not matched to a gene: 12. The CDR3 has 16 amino acids. The CDR3 region is CASSLMPPPQGKPQHF. For the CDR3, the DNA is TGTGCCAGCAGTTTAATGCCGCCACCACAGGGGAAGCCCCAGCATTTT.

This clone came up a few times. The chain employs TRBV18 and TRBJ1-3; no clear D. The CDR3 runs 17 residues. The V gene lost 2 bases and the J gene lost 1 base, with 15 bases spanning the gap. In germline, CDR1 is KGHSH, CDR2 LQKENI. CDR3 nucleotides: TGTGCCAGCTCACCATACCAACTTAGCTCATCTGGAAACACCATATATTTT. It codes for CASSPYQLSSSGNTIYF.

This chain joins TRBV5-1 and TRBJ2-3; 9 nucleotides line up with TRBD1. There are 14 residues in the CDR3. Germline CDR1 and CDR2: SGHRS and YFSETQ. Germline trimming cut 4 bases from V and 6 bases from J; bases unmatched to any gene: 6. CDR3 in DNA: TGCGCCAGCAGCCCCGGGACAGGGACGGATACGCAGTATTTT. Amino acids: CASSPGTGTDTQYF.

This chain connects TRBV3-1 (or the pseudogene TRBV3-2) to TRBJ2-6; tentative D call: TRBD2 (5 bases). The CDR3 is 16 residues long. Germline loops: CDR1 LGHDT, CDR2 YNNKEL (reference sequence). Trimming shortened V by 2 bases and J by 0 bases, and 8 bases separated the two germline ends. The CDR3 sequence: CASSQKGVSGANVLTF. CDR3 bases: TGTGCCAGCAGCCAAAAGGGAGTCTCTGGGGCCAACGTCCTGACTTTC.

This chain uses TRBV19 with TRBJ1-4; 7 nucleotides match TRBD1. Trimming removed 9 bases from V and 4 bases from J; junction bases left unmatched: 14. In germline, CDR1 is LNHDA, CDR2 SQIVND (reference sequence). The CDR3 runs to 16 residues. The CDR3 DNA reads as TGTGCCAGCAACCCCAAGGGGGCAGGACTTAATGAAAAACTGTTTTTT. Its translation is CASNPKGAGLNEKLFF. The whole variable domain, filled in from reference TRBV19 and TRBJ1-4, reads DGGITQSPKYLFRKEGQNVTLSCEQNLNHDAMYWYRQDPGQGLRLIYYSQIVNDFQKGDIAEGYSVSREKKESFPLTVTSAQKNPTAFYLCASNPKGAGLNEKLFFGSGTQLSVL.

The rearrangement joins TRBV4-2 to TRBJ1-6; D is possibly TRBD1 (5 bases). The V and J ends lost 0 bases and 2 bases respectively, with 17 bases between them. Germline CDR1 LGHNA, CDR2 YNFKEQ. This CDR3 contains 19 residues. The CDR3 region has the DNA TGTGCCAGCAGCCAAGAGGGACGGGGGGAAAATACCTATAATTCACCCCTCCACTTT. Protein product: CASSQEGRGENTYNSPLHF.

This sequence joins TRBV5-1 and TRBJ2-3; the match to TRBD2 covers 15 bases. Germline V gives CDR1 SGHRS, CDR2 YFSETQ. The CDR3 has 18 residues. Losses at the gene ends were 0 bases for V and 2 bases for J; bases not matched to a gene: 4. In DNA, the CDR3 is TGCGCCAGCAGCTTGGGGACTAGCGGGGGGGCCGTCACAGATACGCAGTATTTT. Its protein product is CASSLGTSGGAVTDTQYF. Looking up the rest from reference TRBV5-1 and TRBJ2-3 gives the full variable domain: KAGVTQTPRYLIKTRGQQVTLSCSPISGHRSVSWYQQTPGQGLQFLFEYFSETQRNKGNFPGRFSGRQFSNSRSEMNVSTLELGDSALYLCASSLGTSGGAVTDTQYFGPGTRLTVL.

The chain is built from TRBV12-3 or TRBV12-4 and TRBJ2-3; possible D gene TRBD2, 6 bases. The CDR3 spans 12 residues. The V and J ends lost 6 bases and 5 bases respectively, with 9 bases between them. CDR3 nucleotides: TGTGCCAGCAGGCCCGGGGGAGATACGCAGTATTTT. This sequence encodes CASRPGGDTQYF.

The rearrangement joins TRBV29-1 to TRBJ1-2, with D possibly matching TRBD1 (6 bases). V was clipped by 6 bases and J by 4 bases, with 21 bases between them. The germline V gene encodes CDR1 SQVTM and CDR2 ANQGSEA. The CDR3 runs to 15 residues. The CDR3 spells CSVAPIVTGTYGYTF. The CDR3 coding sequence is TGCAGCGTCGCCCCAATAGTCACAGGGACCTATGGCTACACCTTC. The whole variable domain, remainder taken from reference TRBV29-1 and TRBJ1-2, is SAVISQKPSRDICQRGTSLTIQCQVDSQVTMMFWYRQQPGQSLTLIATANQGSEATYESGFVIDKFPISRPNLTFSTLTVSNMSPEDSSIYLCSVAPIVTGTYGYTFGSGTRLTVV.

J is TRBJ2-1 and V is TRBV30; D might be TRBD1 (5 bases). The CDR3 runs to 11 residues. The V end lost 4 bases, the J end lost 7 bases, and 8 bases lay between the germline ends. The germline CDR1 and CDR2 sequences are GTSNPN and SVGIG (reference sequence). The CDR3 DNA reads as TGTGCCTGGACGACAGAGAATGAGCAGTTCTTC. Its protein is CAWTTENEQFF.

This clone came up once. The chain recombines TRBV30 with TRBJ1-2; TRBD1 aligns across 10 bases. Per the germline V gene, CDR1 is GTSNPN and CDR2 is SVGIG (reference sequence). Trimming cost V 7 bases and J 3 bases; bases outside gene matches: 11. CDR3 size: 15 residues. CDR3 coding DNA: TGTGCCTCGAAAATTGGACAGGGGGTTTACTATGGCTACACCTTC. Protein sequence: CASKIGQGVYYGYTF.

V is TRBV27 and J is TRBJ1-2; D is ambiguous. The CDR3 is 13 residues long. V shed 0 bases and J shed 7 bases, with 9 bases lying between them. Germline assignment: CDR1 MNHEY and CDR2 SMNVEV (reference sequence). The CDR3 coding sequence is TGTGCCAGCAGTTTATCGGTTGCCAGTGGCTACACCTTC. Translation gives CASSLSVASGYTF.

The V call is TRBV15, the J call TRBJ1-3; D is unresolved. Trimming shortened V by 4 bases and J by 0 bases, and 10 bases separated the two germline ends. The CDR3 loop spans 15 amino acids. CDR1 is LNHNV and CDR2 is YYDKDF in the germline V gene (reference sequence). CDR3 amino acids: CATSISQFSGNTIYF. For the CDR3, the DNA is TGTGCCACCAGCATCTCGCAGTTCTCTGGAAACACCATATATTTT. Variable domain in full (rest from reference TRBV15 and TRBJ1-3): DAMVIQNPRYQVTQFGKPVTLSCSQTLNHNVMYWYQQKSSQAPKLLFHYYDKDFNNEADTPDNFQSRRPNTSFCFLDIRSPGLGDTAMYLCATSISQFSGNTIYFGEGSWLTVV.

This rearrangement joins TRBV5-1 to TRBJ1-1; the match to TRBD1 covers 7 bases. Unmatched junction bases numbered 8, after V lost 4 bases and J lost 2 bases. Germline CDR1 and CDR2: SGHRS and YFSETQ. The CDR3 spans 15 residues. This chain's CDR3 is CASSIYRGYNTEAFF. In DNA form, the CDR3 reads TGCGCCAGCAGCATCTACAGGGGATATAACACTGAAGCTTTCTTT.

This chain links TRBV5-1 with TRBJ1-2; 9 bases line up with TRBD1. Germline assignment: CDR1 SGHRS and CDR2 YFSETQ. V shed 1 base, J shed 6 bases, and the junction held 7 bases outside the gene matches. This CDR3 contains 15 residues. For the CDR3, the DNA is TGCGCCAGCAGCTTGTGGACAGGGGTACCTAATGGCTACACCTTC. It specifies CASSLWTGVPNGYTF.

A word on this clone: Within the sample, other DNA sequences also encode this same CDR3. This chain uses TRBV6-5 with TRBJ2-7; 7 bases match TRBD1. Looked up from germline, CDR1 is MNHEY and CDR2 is SVGAGI. V trimming: 0 bases; J trimming: 3 bases; junction bases outside the gene matches: 5. This CDR3 is built from 15 residues. The CDR3 loop reads CASSYSRTGIYEQYF. The CDR3 DNA sequence: TGTGCCAGCAGTTACTCGCGGACAGGTATCTACGAGCAGTACTTC.

The J gene is TRBJ1-4, the V gene TRBV3-1 (or the pseudogene TRBV3-2), with TRBD1 as a possible D gene (6 bases). This CDR3 has 15 amino acids. Trimming removed 3 bases at V and 5 bases at J, with 13 bases between. Looked up from germline, CDR1 is LGHDT and CDR2 is YNNKEL (reference sequence). CDR3 in amino acids: CASSQPGQENEKLFF. The CDR3 DNA follows: TGTGCCAGCAGCCAGCCGGGACAAGAAAATGAAAAACTGTTTTTT.

The genes are TRBV19 and TRBJ2-7; perhaps TRBD1 as D (5 bases). This CDR3 is 15 amino acids long. Germline V gene data show CDR1 as LNHDA and CDR2 as SQIVND (reference sequence). V lost 2 bases to trimming and J lost 3 bases, with 14 bases between them. CDR3 sequence: CASSISNRPGYEQYF. DNA for the CDR3: TGTGCCAGTAGTATAAGTAACAGGCCGGGCTACGAGCAGTACTTC.

This clone was recorded only once. The genes are TRBV28 and TRBJ2-7; no clear D gene. Trimming shortened V by 5 bases and J by 3 bases, and 8 bases separated the two germline ends. The CDR3 totals 12 residues. In germline, CDR1 is MDHEN, CDR2 SYDVKM. The CDR3 protein is CASSEKLYEQYF. In DNA form, the CDR3 reads TGTGCCAGCAGTGAAAAGCTCTACGAGCAGTACTTC.